This T cell receptor (beta chain) originates from a study of T cells after yellow fever vaccination. Turning to the study itself: The fractions with low cell numbers were processed using SMART-Seq v4 Ultra Low Input.

Findings and limits, study-wide: Once the booster was given, most primary-vaccination clones reappeared, at around 96% for CD4 and over 75% for CD8.

From the 5' RACE reads, TCRdb called clonotypes with MiXCR, one entry per CDR3 protein. Among some 32,000 distinct CDR3 sequences listed, approximately 4.7% were seen once. The CDR3 is 13 residues long. CDR1 and CDR2 from the germline V gene are MNHEY and SVGAGI. Trimming shortened V by 2 bases and J by 4 bases, and 8 bases separated the two germline ends. This clonotype has a count of ten or more. Its matching antigen is unknown. The sample here was CD8+ T cells sorted from PBMCs, taken 5 days after the yellow fever booster vaccination. The sequence was collected from a man younger than 45 who received the YFV17D yellow fever vaccine. The chain is built from TRBV6-5 and TRBJ1-1, with no clear D. CDR3 coding DNA: TGTGCCAGCAGTTACAGGGCCGGCACTGAAGCTTTCTTT. This encodes CASSYRAGTEAFF.